Described below is a single T cell receptor beta chain sequence and its context. Per the study methods: Estimates of nucleated cell counts were drawn from the amplification of reference gene primers. Assay: immunoSEQ multiplex PCR; the TCRdb copy retains only in-frame clones and omits some. V and J calls and clone size come straight from that table; D and trimming were deduced from the DNA. This table has 350,000 to 450,000 clones, about 86% appearing once. The data were obtained in a study of blood T cell repertoires in COVID-19. About the research overall: Specimens from acute and convalescent COVID-19 originated in the United States, Italy and Spain. PBMCs, B-cell-depleted T cells, or T cells provided the cDNA or gDNA that made up the material.

Material for sequencing was peripheral blood. The sequence was obtained from a woman aged 60-70 years with COVID-19, enrolled during active disease.

The CDR3 sequence: CASSETGGRAFF. CDR3 nucleotide sequence: TGTGCCAGCAGCGAAACAGGGGGCAGAGCTTTCTTT. The genes are TRBV7-6 and TRBJ1-1, with 9 bases matching TRBD1. V lost 5 bases and J lost 10; bases outside the gene matches: 5. Germline CDR1 reads SGHVS; CDR2 reads FNYEAQ. The CDR3 runs 12 residues. The full variable domain, completed using reference TRBV7-6 and TRBJ1-1, is GAGVSQSPRYKVTKRGQDVALRCDPISGHVSLYWYRQALGQGPEFLTYFNYEAQQDKSGLPNDRFSAERPEGSISTLTIQRTEQRDSAMYRCASSETGGRAFFGQGTRLTVV.